The 6 T cell receptor beta chains below come from one sample, sequenced in a study of T cells in Graves' hyperthyroidism and ophthalmopathy (dated by TCRdb to about 2019). The method behind the library was multiplex PCR. Data came from an Illumina HiSeq 2000. TCR beta CDR3 regions were amplified from RNA transcripts. The TCR CDR3 was subjected to a first round of RT-PCR using the HTBI primer set and the Qiagen OneStep RT-PCR kit. TCRdb trimmed public reads at Q25 via fastp, called clones via MiXCR and kept in-frame beta chains. Merged by CDR3 protein, the rows form single entries marked with the most common genes and DNA. The sample table contains some 560,000 distinct CDR3 sequences; only one count was recorded for 15% to 18% of them. The top ten clonotypes cover about 7% of the sample. Sequenced sample: blood. The origin of the receptors is a woman aged 25 to 45 with Graves' hyperthyroidism.

This clonotype was picked up many times. The CDR3 loop is CASSDQGRLYGYTF. CDR3 coding DNA: TGTGCCAGCAGTGATCAGGGGCGACTCTATGGCTACACCTTC. The rearrangement links TRBV28 to TRBJ1-2; a possible D gene is TRBD1 (6 bases). The V gene's germline CDR1 is MDHEN and CDR2 SYDVKM. This CDR3 region has 14 residues. V was trimmed by 5 bases and J by 4 bases, leaving 14 bases between them.

V is TRBV15 and J is TRBJ1-1, with 10 bases matching TRBD1. Germline loops: CDR1 LNHNV, CDR2 YYDKDF (reference sequence). Trimming cost V 6 bases and J 5 bases; bases outside gene matches: 3. The CDR3 runs 13 residues. The CDR3 DNA is TGTGCCACCAGAGACAGGGGGCAAACTGAAGCTTTCTTT. Its translation: CATRDRGQTEAFF. Full variable domain (remainder filled in from reference TRBV15 and TRBJ1-1): DAMVIQNPRYQVTQFGKPVTLSCSQTLNHNVMYWYQQKSSQAPKLLFHYYDKDFNNEADTPDNFQSRRPNTSFCFLDIRSPGLGDTAMYLCATRDRGQTEAFFGQGTRLTVV.

This clonotype appeared many times. The J gene is TRBJ2-1, the V gene TRBV5-1; TRBD2 aligns across 9 bases. With 2 bases clipped from V and 0 bases from J, the junction kept 12 bases outside the gene matches. Germline assignment: CDR1 SGHRS and CDR2 YFSETQ. CDR3 length equals 19 residues. This CDR3 is CASSFQGSGRPGSYNEQFF. The CDR3 nucleotides are TGCGCCAGCAGCTTCCAGGGCAGCGGGAGGCCGGGCTCCTACAATGAGCAGTTCTTC.

The chain recombines TRBV7-3 with TRBJ2-2; 8 nucleotides line up with TRBD2. Trimming at V came to 5 bases and at J to 4 bases, leaving 6 bases not matched to a gene. The CDR3 is 15 amino acids. From germline, CDR1 is SGHTA and CDR2 FQGTGA. The CDR3 sequence is CASSPGTSSTGELFF. The CDR3 DNA is TGTGCCAGCAGCCCCGGGACTAGTTCCACCGGGGAGCTGTTTTTT. The full variable domain, rest sourced from reference TRBV7-3 and TRBJ2-2, is GAGVSQTPSNKVTEKGKYVELRCDPISGHTALYWYRQSLGQGPEFLIYFQGTGAADDSGLPNDRFFAVRPEGSVSTLKIQRTERGDSAVYLCASSPGTSSTGELFFGEGSRLTVL.

This sequence joins TRBV5-1 and TRBJ2-7, with 8 bases identical to TRBD2. V was clipped by 0 bases and J by 1 base; unmatched bases: 6. The germline CDR1 and CDR2 sequences are SGHRS and YFSETQ. This CDR3 has 16 residues. The CDR3 here is CASSLAWTSSSYEQYF. The CDR3 nucleotides read TGCGCCAGCAGCTTGGCCTGGACTAGCAGTTCCTACGAGCAGTACTTC.

This chain links TRBV15 with TRBJ2-7; tentative D call: TRBD2 (5 bases). The end of the DNA is better explained by TRBJ2-1, so the J call may be wrong. This CDR3 comprises 14 residues. Germline loops: CDR1 LNHNV, CDR2 YYDKDF (reference sequence). The CDR3 nucleotides are TGTGCCACCAGCAGAGATCGTCTAGCCTACGAGCAGTTCTTC. Translated, it gives CATSRDRLAYEQFF.